This TCR beta chain comes out of a study of control samples from healthy donors and cancer patients (TCRdb year 2020). CDR3 length: 19 amino acids, cysteine to phenylalanine. The CDR3 DNA has 57 bases and is translated from base 1. CDR1 and CDR2 are drawn from the germline V gene (reference sequence): MNHEY, SMNVEV. Relative to germline, V is 7 bases shorter and J is 2 bases shorter, with 24 bases between their ends. Library preparation used the immunoSEQ multiplex PCR assay. Entries here come from immuneACCESS through TCRdb and include only in-frame sequences with V and J called. Some clones fail to appear in such tables; in the studies checked, an unresolved V gene covers under half of the shortfall, and the cause of the remainder is unknown. The sample yields around 90,000 clones; about 85% were counted once. The ten largest clones capture approximately 20% of the sample. The count of this clone is one. The antigen it binds to is not known. One base away there is no much larger clone; base qualities are not given.

This TCR came from a man aged 25 to 40 in good health. Sequenced sample: blood. The chain links TRBV27 with TRBJ2-6; TRBD1 is a possible D gene, resting on 6 matching bases. The sequence in DNA is TGTGCCAGCATGGCCATCTATTCGGGAAACAGGGCTGGGGCCAACGTCCTGACTTTC. It translates as CASMAIYSGNRAGANVLTF.